The 21 T cell receptor beta chains presented below share a single source sample, sequenced in a study of chemoradiotherapy in HPV16-positive cancers. Sequenced by immunoSEQ multiplex PCR; TCRdb stores in-frame clones only, minus some. The sample contains 15,000 to 20,000 clones, roughly 89% of which appear only once. Here the sequenced sample was blood, taken from a patient who underwent chemoradiotherapy. The receptors come from a human donor with HPV-associated anogenital cancer.

The chain recombines TRBV7-9 with TRBJ2-3; weak D call: TRBD2 (5 bases). CDR1 SEHNR and CDR2 FQNEAQ come from the germline V gene (reference sequence). The CDR3 sequence is 14 residues long. V lost 0 bases and J 6 bases, leaving 10 bases between the germline ends. CDR3 residues: CASSLAGERDTQYF. CDR3 in DNA: TGTGCCAGCAGCTTAGCTGGGGAGCGGGATACGCAGTATTTT.

This chain joins TRBV6-5 and TRBJ2-1, with TRBD2 identical over 9 bases. The CDR3 consists of 15 residues. Germline V gives CDR1 MNHEY, CDR2 SVGAGI. Trimming removed 6 bases from V and 7 bases from J; junction bases left unmatched: 10. The CDR3 region has the DNA TGTGCCAGCAGAAGCCCGGCGGGGGGGTCGAATGAGCAGTTCTTC. Encoded protein: CASRSPAGGSNEQFF.

This rearrangement joins TRBV10-3 to TRBJ2-1, with 11 bases matching TRBD2. This CDR3 spans 21 amino acids. V was pared by 0 bases and J by 3 bases, with 16 bases of the junction left unmatched. Germline CDR1 ENHRY, CDR2 SYGVKD. CDR3 region: CAISESIMGVGTSGNYNEQFF. In DNA form, the CDR3 reads TGTGCCATCAGTGAGTCAATTATGGGGGTCGGGACTAGCGGAAACTACAATGAGCAGTTCTTC.

The chain has TRBV10-2 and TRBJ2-5, with D perhaps TRBD1 or TRBD2 (6 bases each). The ends were cut back, 6 bases at V and 4 bases at J, with 21 bases in the middle. The CDR3 totals 16 residues. The V gene's germline CDR1 is WSHSY and CDR2 SAAADI. CDR3: CASRTRGGQTPETQYF. The CDR3 bases are TGCGCCAGCAGGACACGAGGGGGGCAAACTCCAGAGACCCAGTACTTC.

CDR3 amino acids: CAIEDPGGNQPQHF. CDR3 DNA sequence: TGTGCCATCGAGGATCCCGGGGGCAATCAGCCCCAGCATTTT. The chain links TRBV10-3 to TRBJ1-5; D unclear. Between the trimmed V and J ends, which lost 8 bases and 2 bases, there was a span of 13 bases. CDR1 ENHRY and CDR2 SYGVKD come from the germline V gene. The CDR3 totals 14 residues.

J is TRBJ2-5 and V is TRBV18; 11 nucleotides align to TRBD2. With V trimmed by 3 bases and J by 2 bases, 5 bases remained unmatched. Germline V CDR1 and CDR2: KGHSH, LQKENI. CDR3 length: 16 residues. The CDR3 protein is CASSPPSGGFQETQYF. The CDR3 nucleotides read TGTGCCAGCTCACCTCCTAGCGGGGGGTTTCAAGAGACCCAGTACTTC. The variable domain in full, with the rest retrieved from reference TRBV18 and TRBJ2-5, is NAGVMQNPRHLVRRRGQEARLRCSPMKGHSHVYWYRQLPEEGLKFMVYLQKENIIDESGMPKERFSAEFPKEGPSILRIQQVVRGDSAAYFCASSPPSGGFQETQYFGPGTRLLVL.

This clone was seen once. This rearrangement joins TRBV6-5 to TRBJ2-1; TRBD2 matches 13 bases. The junction had 3 bases not matched to a gene; V was cut back by 4 bases and J by 3 bases. There are 16 residues in the CDR3. Germline CDR1 MNHEY, CDR2 SVGAGI. The CDR3 here is CASSLGTSGVYNEQFF. For the CDR3, the DNA is TGTGCCAGCAGTTTAGGGACTAGCGGGGTCTACAATGAGCAGTTCTTC.

This chain uses TRBV27 with TRBJ2-7; 7 bases are shared with TRBD2. The CDR3 is 14 amino acids. Germline trimming cut 6 bases from V and 4 bases from J; bases unmatched to any gene: 9. CDR1 and CDR2 from the germline V gene are MNHEY and SMNVEV (reference sequence). The CDR3 loop reads CASSGERDGYEQYF. For the CDR3, the DNA is TGTGCCAGCAGCGGTGAGCGGGATGGATACGAGCAGTACTTC.

J is TRBJ2-4 and V is TRBV5-1; D is possibly TRBD2 (5 bases). Germline V gene lookup returns CDR1 SGHRS and CDR2 YFSETQ. Trimming stripped 4 bases from V and 0 bases from J, with 17 bases between. CDR3 size: 17 residues. Here the CDR3 DNA reads TGCGCCAGCAGCCCGGAGGTCGGATCGGAAGCCAAAAACATTCAGTACTTC. Its translation is CASSPEVGSEAKNIQYF.

The CDR3 region is CASRTSGPRVEQFF. In nucleotides, the CDR3 is TGCGCCAGCAGGACTAGCGGGCCACGGGTAGAGCAGTTCTTC. This sequence joins TRBV5-1 and TRBJ2-1; 10 positions agree with TRBD2. J gave up 10 bases and V 5 bases, and 9 bases lay outside the gene matches. The CDR3 contains 14 residues. Per germline, CDR1 SGHRS and CDR2 YFSETQ.

The count of this clone is one. The V call is TRBV6-5, the J call TRBJ2-3; 7 bases are shared with TRBD2. From germline, CDR1 is MNHEY and CDR2 SVGAGI. The CDR3 runs to 13 residues. V gave up 7 bases and J gave up 3 bases; unmatched junction bases: 4. CDR3 in amino acids: CASTASGTDTQYF. DNA of the CDR3: TGTGCCAGCACGGCTAGCGGTACAGATACGCAGTATTTT.

The chain is built from TRBV6-5 and TRBJ2-3; 10 nucleotides line up with TRBD1. V dropped 1 base and J dropped 1; count of bases not matched to a gene: 2. The CDR3 has 16 amino acids. The V gene's germline CDR1 is MNHEY and CDR2 SVGAGI. CDR3 loop: CASSYYGTGGTDTQYF. DNA of the CDR3: TGTGCCAGCAGTTACTATGGGACAGGGGGCACAGATACGCAGTATTTT.

V gene TRBV25-1 combines with J gene TRBJ1-1, with D possibly being TRBD1 (5 bases). The V end was cut by 2 bases, the J end by 2 bases, with 12 bases between. Germline loops: CDR1 MGHDK, CDR2 SYGVNS. The CDR3 loop spans 15 amino acids. The CDR3 here is CASSEMGTQNTEAFF. The CDR3 DNA is TGTGCCAGCAGTGAAATGGGGACCCAAAACACTGAAGCTTTCTTT.

J is TRBJ2-6 and V is TRBV5-8; perhaps TRBD1 as D (5 bases). V was pared by 2 bases and J by 2 bases, with 11 bases between. The germline V gene has CDR1 SGHTS and CDR2 YDEGEE. The CDR3 loop spans 16 amino acids. The CDR3 region is CASSFFSGTGANVLTF. The CDR3, as DNA: TGTGCCAGCAGCTTTTTTTCAGGGACTGGGGCCAACGTCCTGACTTTC.

This sequence joins TRBV11-2 and TRBJ2-1; the D gene is possibly TRBD2 (7 bases). CDR1 and CDR2 (germline): SGHAT, FQNNGV. This CDR3 is 15 amino acids long. The V gene lost 1 base and the J gene lost 8 bases, with 15 bases spanning the gap. The chain's CDR3 is CASSLAGGGQDEQFF. The CDR3 region has the DNA TGTGCCAGCAGCTTAGCTGGGGGGGGCCAGGATGAGCAGTTCTTC.

The chain joins TRBV28 to TRBJ2-7, with D possibly TRBD1 on 7 matching bases. The CDR3 covers 15 residues. Germline CDR1 reads MDHEN; CDR2 reads SYDVKM. V lost 7 bases, J lost 2 bases, and 18 bases lay in between. CDR3 nucleotides: TGTGCCAGCACCTCAGGGGGGACACCCACCTACGAGCAGTACTTC. Translated, it gives CASTSGGTPTYEQYF.

The genes are TRBV23-1 and TRBJ2-5; D is unresolved. TRBV23-1 is treated as an ORF (open reading frame) with a function not yet certain. V lost 4 bases and J lost 5, with 5 bases in between. The CDR3 loop spans 11 amino acids. The CDR3 loop reads CASSPEETQYF. For the CDR3, the DNA is TGCGCCAGCAGTCCTGAGGAGACCCAGTACTTC.

The chain combines TRBV10-3 with TRBJ1-6; D is ambiguous. This CDR3 spans 18 amino acids. Trimming pared 0 bases from V and 3 bases from J, leaving 15 bases between. Germline V gene lookup returns CDR1 ENHRY and CDR2 SYGVKD. In nucleotides, the CDR3 is TGTGCCATCAGTGAGTCCTCGCCAATCTACAACTATAATTCACCCCTCCACTTT. Residues: CAISESSPIYNYNSPLHF.

V usage is TRBV5-5 and J usage is TRBJ1-6, with D possibly TRBD1 on 5 matching bases. The CDR3 length is 13 residues. Germline CDR1 and CDR2: SGHKS and YYEKEE (reference sequence). The V end was cut by 2 bases, the J end by 10 bases, with 10 bases between. This CDR3 reads CASSFGAESPLHF. In DNA form, the CDR3 reads TGTGCCAGCAGCTTCGGGGCCGAGTCACCCCTCCACTTT.

CDR3 amino acids: CASTGRGGSLSLAKNIQYF. The DNA of the CDR3 is TGTGCCAGCACCGGCCGGGGCGGGAGTCTCTCCTTAGCCAAAAACATTCAGTACTTC. This chain links TRBV28 with TRBJ2-4, with TRBD2 identical over 7 bases. CDR1 is MDHEN and CDR2 is SYDVKM in the germline V gene. The ends lost 7 bases at V and 0 bases at J; junction bases unmatched: 18. The CDR3 runs 19 residues.

The chain couples TRBV27 to TRBJ1-1; D unclear. Germline CDR1 is MNHEY and CDR2 is SMNVEV (reference sequence). CDR3 size: 13 residues. Trimming took off 2 bases at V and 3 bases at J, with 7 bases between the two ends. CDR3 nucleotides: TGTGCCAGCAGTTTAGTCCTGGACACTGAAGCTTTCTTT. Its translation is CASSLVLDTEAFF.